Each of the 14 T cell receptor beta chains below was sequenced from the same sample in a study of T cells expressing NK-cell markers. TCRdb reanalyzed the 5' RACE reads, giving one entry per CDR3 protein sequence and no DNA. The table lists over 100,000 distinct CDR3 sequences. The sequenced sample was blood T cells: a sorted CD56 or NKG2C T cell subset, CD4+ or CD8+ T cells, or bulk PBMC T cells (not recorded which). These receptors all come from a woman aged 18-69 years in good health.

The rearrangement links TRBV13 to TRBJ1-1. Germline V gene sequence: CDR1 PRHDT, CDR2 FYEKMQ (reference sequence). The CDR3 consists of 14 residues. This CDR3 is CASSLGAQPTEAFF.

This chain uses TRBV15 with TRBJ2-3. Germline lookup yields CDR1 LNHNV and CDR2 YYDKDF (reference sequence). This CDR3 is 15 amino acids long. CDR3 amino acids: CATSRDRFTGDTQYF.

The rearrangement links TRBV10-3 to TRBJ2-3; TCRdb proposes TRBD1, but this gene call is untestable without DNA. Looked up from germline, CDR1 is ENHRY and CDR2 is SYGVKD. CDR3 length equals 13 residues. This CDR3 reads CATRQDSTDTQYF.

The chain employs TRBV29-1 and TRBJ1-2; TCRdb's assignment of TRBD1 cannot be checked, as there is no DNA. CDR3 length: 13 amino acids. Germline CDR1 and CDR2: SQVTM and ANQGSEA. The CDR3 spells CSVLERGNYGYTF.

The rearrangement joins TRBV20-1 to TRBJ2-1; the TRBD1 assignment by TCRdb is unverifiable without DNA. The germline CDR1 and CDR2 sequences are DFQATT and SNEGSKA (reference sequence). This CDR3 is built from 13 residues. The CDR3 loop is CSARAGPLEEQFF.

V is TRBV28 and J is TRBJ2-1; TCRdb's D call, TRBD2, is unchecked because there is no DNA. The germline V gene encodes CDR1 MDHEN and CDR2 SYDVKM. The CDR3 is 15 amino acids. The CDR3 is CASSASGRTNNEQFF.

The chain has TRBV4-1 and TRBJ1-1; TCRdb's D gene call, TRBD1, goes unchecked for lack of DNA. This CDR3 has 15 amino acids. The germline V gene encodes CDR1 MGHRA and CDR2 YSYEKL. The CDR3 protein is CASSQDVRGYTDAFF.

CDR3 protein: CASSLSYVSRLGLERPGELFF. This chain connects TRBV5-4 to TRBJ2-2; without DNA, the TCRdb call of TRBD2 cannot be checked. The CDR3 runs 21 residues. The germline V gene has CDR1 SGHNT and CDR2 YYREEE (reference sequence).

The chain uses TRBV11-2 and TRBJ2-4. The CDR3 is 13 residues long. Germline lookup yields CDR1 SGHAT and CDR2 FQNNGV. The CDR3: CASSLVGKNIQYF.

The chain recombines TRBV11-2 with TRBJ2-7; TCRdb's D gene call, TRBD2, goes unchecked for lack of DNA. The CDR3 runs 17 residues. The V gene's germline CDR1 is SGHAT and CDR2 FQNNGV. CDR3 amino acids: CASSTGTSGRAWYEQYF.

The V call is TRBV2, the J call TRBJ2-7; TCRdb designates TRBD2, a call that cannot be tested without DNA. CDR1 and CDR2 (germline): SNHLY, FYNNEI. This CDR3 contains 15 residues. This CDR3 is CASGTSGRAFYEQYF.

This sequence joins TRBV29-1 and TRBJ2-7; TCRdb lists TRBD2, though no DNA is available to test this call. CDR1 is SQVTM, CDR2 ANQGSEA, per germline. The CDR3 is 16 residues long. This CDR3 is CSVQTRGLAGIYEQYF.

The V gene is TRBV7-2, the J gene TRBJ2-3; TCRdb outputs TRBD2, but without DNA this stays unchecked. The germline gives CDR1 SGHTA, CDR2 FQGNSA. This CDR3 is 16 amino acids long. This CDR3 is CASSLVGGGSTDTQYF.

J is TRBJ1-1 and V is TRBV10-3; checking the TCRdb D call of TRBD1 is not possible without DNA. Germline values: CDR1 ENHRY, CDR2 SYGVKD. The CDR3 is 13 amino acids. This chain's CDR3 is CAISEPGQIEAFF.